This T cell receptor beta chain was recorded in a study of blood T cell repertoires in COVID-19. This clone was detected a few times. Sequencing used immunoSEQ multiplex PCR; TCRdb keeps in-frame clones, though not all of them. The table shows 150,000 to 200,000 clones, with over 70% occurring only once. The CDR3 has 17 residues. With V trimmed by 1 base and J by 0 bases, 8 bases remained unmatched. Germline V gene lookup returns CDR1 SGDLS and CDR2 YYNGEE. Participants spanned ages about 18 to 100 years and resided in 20 to 30 US areas. The sequence was collected from a woman aged 55 to 70 who had recovered from COVID-19. The sequenced material came from PBMCs or T cells enriched from blood (not recorded which). The V gene is TRBV9, the J gene TRBJ2-3, with 7 bases matching TRBD2. This CDR3 is CASSVTTTSKSTDTQYF. The CDR3 coding sequence is TGTGCCAGCAGCGTAACTACGACTAGCAAAAGCACAGATACGCAGTATTTT.